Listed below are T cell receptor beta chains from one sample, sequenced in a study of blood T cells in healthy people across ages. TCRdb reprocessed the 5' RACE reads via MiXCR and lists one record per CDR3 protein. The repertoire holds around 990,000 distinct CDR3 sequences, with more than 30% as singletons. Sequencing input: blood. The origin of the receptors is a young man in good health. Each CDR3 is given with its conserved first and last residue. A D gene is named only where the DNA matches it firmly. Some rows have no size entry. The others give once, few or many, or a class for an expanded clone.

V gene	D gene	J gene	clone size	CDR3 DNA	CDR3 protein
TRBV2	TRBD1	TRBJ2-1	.	TGTGCCGTCCTCGGACAGGGCGGCAATGAGCAGTTCTTC	CAVLGQGGNEQFF
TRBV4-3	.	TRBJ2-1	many	TGCGCCAGCAGCCAAGATAGATGGGTGGATGAGCAGTTCTTC	CASSQDRWVDEQFF
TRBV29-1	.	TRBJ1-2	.	TGCAGCGTTGCATTACCTGGACGGAGGACTTATGGCTACACCTTC	CSVALPGRRTYGYTF
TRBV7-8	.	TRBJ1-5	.	TGTGCCAGCAGCCCCGGGGGCCTTAGCAATCAGCCCCAGCATTTT	CASSPGGLSNQPQHF
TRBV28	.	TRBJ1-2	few	TGTGCCAGCAGTGTTCAGCCAGGGAATGGCTACACCTTC	CASSVQPGNGYTF
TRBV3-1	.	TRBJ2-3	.	TGTGCCAGCAGCCATTTTAGCACAGATACGCAGTATTTT	CASSHFSTDTQYF
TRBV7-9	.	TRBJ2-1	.	TGTGCCAGCAGCTTAGGGTTCGATGAGCAGTTCTTC	CASSLGFDEQFF
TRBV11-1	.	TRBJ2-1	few	TGTGCCAGCAGCTCTACAACTAGCAATGAGCAGTTCTTC	CASSSTTSNEQFF
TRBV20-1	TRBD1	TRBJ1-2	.	TGCAGTGCTAGACCTCGACAGGGGATTCCCCTTGGCTACACCTTC	CSARPRQGIPLGYTF
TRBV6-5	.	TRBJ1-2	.	TGTGCCGTTGGGCTTGACGGCCCCCTTAACCATGGCTACACCTTC	CAVGLDGPLNHGYTF
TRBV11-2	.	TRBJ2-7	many	TGTGCCAGCAGCTCTGGTCTCCCCGGCTCCTACGAGCAGTACTTC	CASSSGLPGSYEQYF
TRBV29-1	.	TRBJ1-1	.	TGCAGCGTTAGGGGCTGGGGGGGGAGCACTGAAGCTTTCTTT	CSVRGWGGSTEAFF
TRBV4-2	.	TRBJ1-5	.	TGTGCCAGCAGCCAAGAGACCCCAGATCAGCCCCAGCATTTT	CASSQETPDQPQHF
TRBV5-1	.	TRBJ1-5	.	TGCGCCAGCAGCGCCACCGGGGGACCCCAGCATTTT	CASSATGGPQHF
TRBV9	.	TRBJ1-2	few	TGTGCCAGCAGCGTCGAGGGGAGGGCCTATGGCTACACCTTC	CASSVEGRAYGYTF
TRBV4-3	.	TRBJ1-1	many	TGCGCCAGCTCACCGGCAGGGAACACTGAAGCTTTCTTT	CASSPAGNTEAFF
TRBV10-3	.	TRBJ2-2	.	TGTGCCCTCAGGGGGGTCACCGGGGAGCTGTTTTTT	CALRGVTGELFF
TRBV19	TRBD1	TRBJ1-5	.	TGTGCCAGTAGTCAGACAGGGGTCGGGCCCCAGCATTTT	CASSQTGVGPQHF
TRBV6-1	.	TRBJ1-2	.	TGTGCCAGCATTATAAGGGGGGGTCGCTATGGCTACACCTTC	CASIIRGGRYGYTF
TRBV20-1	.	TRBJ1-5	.	TGCAGTGCTAAGAGGATAATCTTTAGCAATCAGCCCCAGCATTTT	CSAKRIIFSNQPQHF
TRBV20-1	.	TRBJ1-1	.	TGCAGTGCTAGACACGGGCCCAGGAACACTGAAGCTTTCTTT	CSARHGPRNTEAFF
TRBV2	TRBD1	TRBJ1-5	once	TGTGCCAGCACAAAAGGGACAGCCGAGCGTGGGGCCCAGCATTTT	CASTKGTAERGAQHF
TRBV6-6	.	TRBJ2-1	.	TGTGCCAGCAGGGGGGGTGCCGGCAATGAGCAGTTCTTC	CASRGGAGNEQFF
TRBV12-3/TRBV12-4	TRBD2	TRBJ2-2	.	TGTGCCAGCAGTTTCGGGGGGTCTTCCACCGGGGAGCTGTTTTTT	CASSFGGSSTGELFF
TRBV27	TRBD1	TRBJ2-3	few	TGTGCCAGCAGAAACGACAGGGGTGGCACAGATACGCAGTATTTT	CASRNDRGGTDTQYF
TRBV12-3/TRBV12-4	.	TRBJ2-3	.	TGTGCCAGCAACCGTCAGACCCCCGAGGGAACGCAGTATTTT	CASNRQTPEGTQYF
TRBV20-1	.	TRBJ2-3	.	TGCAGTGCTGAGAGCGGGCGGAGCACAGATACGCAGTATTTT	CSAESGRSTDTQYF
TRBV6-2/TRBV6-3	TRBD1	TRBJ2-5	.	TGTGCCAGCAGGGAACAGGGGGAACCCCCCCTTTGGTACTTC	CASREQGEPPLWYF
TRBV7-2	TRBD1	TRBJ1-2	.	TGTGCCAGTACCCGGGACAGCGCCTATGGCTACACCTTC	CASTRDSAYGYTF
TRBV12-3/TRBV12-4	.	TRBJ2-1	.	TGTGCCAGCAGAAACGGGGCAGGGGTGGTCTACAATGAGCAGTTCTTC	CASRNGAGVVYNEQFF
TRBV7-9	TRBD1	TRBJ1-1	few	TGTGCCAGCATCTGGGACAGGAACACTGAAGCTTTCTTT	CASIWDRNTEAFF
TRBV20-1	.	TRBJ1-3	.	TGCAGTGCTAAGGCGGGGGGTAGCTCTGGAAACACCATATATTTT	CSAKAGGSSGNTIYF
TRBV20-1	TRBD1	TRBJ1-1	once	TGCAGTGCTAGTCGGTCAGGGGGACCGAACACTGGAGCTTTCTTT	CSASRSGGPNTGAFF
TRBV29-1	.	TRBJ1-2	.	TGCAGCGTTGACCGGGGGTACCTCTATGGCTACACCTTC	CSVDRGYLYGYTF
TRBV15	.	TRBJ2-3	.	TGTGCCACCAGCAGAGTTCATTCGGCGGGGGCGGCAGATACGCAGTATTTT	CATSRVHSAGAADTQYF
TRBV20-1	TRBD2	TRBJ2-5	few	TGCAGTGCTGGACTAGCGGGGGCTAAAGAGACCCAGTACTTC	CSAGLAGAKETQYF
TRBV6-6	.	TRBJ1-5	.	TGTGCCAGCAGTTCTCTTCGGACGGGAAGCAATCAGCCCCAGCATTTT	CASSSLRTGSNQPQHF
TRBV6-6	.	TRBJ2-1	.	TGTGCCAGCGAGAGGGGCTCGGGGCCCAATGAGCAGTTCTTC	CASERGSGPNEQFF
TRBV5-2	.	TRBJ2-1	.	TGTGCCAGCAGGTTCAGGCCTGAATCGGCTGAGCAGTTCTTC	CASRFRPESAEQFF
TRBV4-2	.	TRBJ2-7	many	TGTGCCAGCAGCCAAGGGACAGCTTACTACGAGCAGTACTTC	CASSQGTAYYEQYF
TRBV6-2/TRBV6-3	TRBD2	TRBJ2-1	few	TGTGCCAGCAGTTACCAGCGGGGGGTTTACAATGAGCAGTTCTTC	CASSYQRGVYNEQFF
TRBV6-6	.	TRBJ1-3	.	TGTGCCAGCAGTTACAGTAATCCCCCGACCATATATTTT	CASSYSNPPTIYF